What follows describes a single T cell receptor (beta chain). What it binds is unknown. The data stem from a study of shared clonotypes between healthy human individuals. Using immunoSEQ multiplex PCR, the repertoire was profiled, and TCRdb retains in-frame clones only, with some absent. The sample includes some 2,100,000 clones, around 95% seen only once; the top ten take roughly 0.13%. CDR3 length: 11 residues. V was shortened by 8 bases and J by 3 bases, with 10 bases between the two germline ends. The germline V gene encodes CDR1 SQVTM and CDR2 ANQGSEA. Study-wide results and limits: What naive subsets generally showed was a larger estimated richness than memory subsets showed.

This TCR came from a man younger than 35 in good health. The sample consisted of naive CD4+ T cells sorted from blood. The subset here: CD45RA+ positively selected. J is TRBJ1-2 and V is TRBV29-1, with D uncertain. CDR3 in amino acids: CSSLGYYGYTF. CDR3 DNA sequence: TGCAGCTCTCTCGGGTACTATGGCTACACCTTC.